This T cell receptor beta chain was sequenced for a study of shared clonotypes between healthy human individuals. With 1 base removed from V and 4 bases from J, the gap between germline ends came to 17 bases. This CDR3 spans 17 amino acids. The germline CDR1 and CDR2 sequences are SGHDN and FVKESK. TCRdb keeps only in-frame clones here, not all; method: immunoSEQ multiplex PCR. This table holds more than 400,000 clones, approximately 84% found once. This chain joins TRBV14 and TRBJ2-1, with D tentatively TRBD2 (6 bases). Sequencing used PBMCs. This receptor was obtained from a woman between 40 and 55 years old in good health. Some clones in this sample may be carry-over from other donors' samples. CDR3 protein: CASSQGVRGKVYNEQFF. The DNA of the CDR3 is TGTGCCAGCAGCCAAGGAGTTCGGGGGAAAGTTTACAATGAGCAGTTCTTC.